This T cell receptor (beta chain) was captured by sequencing in a study of CD8 T cells in Susac syndrome. Study conclusions and caveats: Peak Susac CD8+ clonal expansion was seen in TEMRA cells and active patients.

This clonotype was seen once. No antigen is known for it. Random hexamers primed reverse transcription of about 0.5 to 1 ug RNA. TCRdb re-analysed the immunoSEQ multiplex PCR reads in MiXCR, keeping a single row per CDR3 protein. The sample holds more than 100,000 distinct CDR3 sequences, about 95% seen once. V was trimmed by 5 bases and J by 8 bases, leaving 10 bases between them. CDR1 is MNHNY and CDR2 is SVGAGI in the germline V gene (reference sequence). The CDR3 has 12 residues. The source material was CD8+ T cells from PBMCs. The J gene is TRBJ2-1, the V gene TRBV6-6, with TRBD1 as a possible D gene (5 bases). The source is a human donor with Susac syndrome. CDR3 in amino acids: CASSPGQYEQFF. The CDR3 DNA sequence: TGTGCCAGCAGTCCCGGACAATATGAGCAGTTCTTC.